These 2 T cell receptor beta chains share one sample of origin, sequenced in a study of blood T cell repertoires in COVID-19. Only in-frame clones appear in the TCRdb table, and some are missing; sequencing was by immunoSEQ multiplex PCR. The table includes more than 60,000 clones, approximately 80% detected once. Sequenced: peripheral blood. These receptors were obtained from a man in his fifties or sixties with active or convalescent COVID-19.

The sample holds one count of this clone. V gene TRBV5-4 combines with J gene TRBJ2-6; no clear D. This CDR3 has 15 residues. V dropped 2 bases and J dropped 1 base, with 7 bases sitting between them. Germline assignment: CDR1 SGHNT and CDR2 YYREEE (reference sequence). The CDR3 spells CASSFSPSGANVLTF. As DNA, the CDR3 is TGTGCCAGCAGCTTCTCCCCTTCTGGGGCCAACGTCCTGACTTTC.

Here the CDR3 reads CASSLGQGSYEQYF. The CDR3 DNA is TGTGCCAGCAGTTTAGGGCAGGGTTCCTACGAGCAGTACTTC. The chain combines TRBV27 with TRBJ2-7; TRBD1 might be the D (5 bases). Germline V CDR1 and CDR2: MNHEY, SMNVEV (reference sequence). Trimming cost V 2 bases and J 1 base, with 9 bases left between them. The CDR3 has 14 residues.